The present T cell receptor beta chain was sequenced within a study of cytomegalovirus exposure and HLA in healthy donors. Turning to the study itself: Earlier results showed 117 million unique TCR beta sequences derived from approximately 170 million T cells.

For this clone: Its antigen is not identified.

Primers included in the PCR were 60 Vbeta and 13 Jbeta primers. How the authors handled the data: As a later analysis found, there were 80 million to 90 million unique TCR beta chains, of which roughly 11 million were shared. Repertoires were generated with immunoSEQ multiplex PCR, while TCRdb's copy carries only in-frame clones and drops some. From that table come the V and J calls and clone size; the DNA was used to work out D and trimming. The sample has 200,000 to 250,000 clones; 75% to 85% are singletons. Study-wide results and limits: Several top significant clusters appeared, in a later analysis, to be linked to common viral pathogens. Three chains linked to CMV were shown in vitro to be specific for CMV antigens.

J gave up 10 bases and V 5 bases, and 5 bases lay outside the gene matches. The CDR3 loop spans 15 amino acids. The germline V gene has CDR1 SEHNR and CDR2 FQNEAQ (reference sequence). This sequence joins TRBV7-9 and TRBJ2-1; TRBD2 matches 16 bases. This TCR was sampled from an older woman in good health and CMV-seropositive. The sample taken for sequencing was PBMCs. The CDR3 sequence: CASSAGTSGRDEQFF. The CDR3, as DNA: TGTGCCAGCAGCGCCGGGACTAGCGGGAGGGACGAGCAGTTCTTC.